These T cell receptor beta chains were read from a single sample in a study of identical twins. In TCRdb, the 5' RACE reads were re-called with MiXCR into one record per CDR3 protein. The data show over 500,000 distinct CDR3 sequences, with approximately 22% seen just once and 0.75% to 0.95% held by the top ten. The same sample was also studied in work on T cells expressing NK-cell markers.

The source material was CD4+ T cells sorted from blood. The receptors here all came from a woman aged 18-35 years in good health. Each CDR3 is given with its conserved first and last residue.

TRBV4-2,TRBJ1-6,CASSQEAAGVRSPLHF
TRBV20-1,TRBJ2-7,CSATGLKSYEQYF
TRBV5-1,TRBJ1-2,CASSLVAGTGPHGYTF
TRBV15,TRBJ2-1,CATSRGGGSGSPYNEQFF
TRBV20-1,TRBJ1-2,CSARGQGDYGYTF
TRBV12-3/TRBV12-4,TRBJ2-2,CASSFGVTGELFF
TRBV7-8,TRBJ2-3,CASSLVSAGTSTDTQYF
TRBV27,TRBJ1-6,CASCLIGSPLHF
TRBV27,TRBJ2-7,CASSLPGQGRHEQYF
TRBV7-9,TRBJ2-2,CASSLIGRGELFF
TRBV20-1,TRBJ2-5,CSAADRQETQYF
TRBV12-3/TRBV12-4,TRBJ1-1,CASRKQGAITNTEAFF
TRBV9,TRBJ2-1,CASSVGLTSGRAYNEQFF
TRBV5-1,TRBJ2-2,CASSRTSGSSGELFF
TRBV20-1,TRBJ1-3,CSAGKQGTGNTIYF
TRBV4-3,TRBJ2-1,CASSQELAGAEQFF
TRBV29-1,TRBJ1-1,CSVAPGGNTEAFF
TRBV5-1,TRBJ2-1,CASSLVRTRGEQFF
TRBV4-2,TRBJ2-6,CASSQGQASAPGANVLTF
TRBV7-9,TRBJ1-5,CASSGVGGSNQPQHF
TRBV27,TRBJ1-4,CASSLSGAGRSEKLFF
TRBV2,TRBJ2-7,CASSRQYGEQYF
TRBV4-1,TRBJ2-5,CASSQERGSAPETQYF
TRBV20-1,TRBJ2-4,CSASLAGVSKNIQYF
TRBV7-9,TRBJ2-7,CASSFPEREGSYEQYF
TRBV29-1,TRBJ1-1,CSVEDPWSGANTEAFF
TRBV10-2,TRBJ2-7,CASSESGIAGRAYEQYF
TRBV2,TRBJ2-1,CASREGTGGWWQFF
TRBV21-1,TRBJ2-5,CASSPPRRDFNQETQYF
TRBV12-3/TRBV12-4,TRBJ2-6,CASLQPGSGANVLTF
TRBV30,TRBJ1-5,CAWSFGQASNQPQHF
TRBV11-2,TRBJ1-1,CASSSLNRGRTEAFF
TRBV7-2,TRBJ2-5,CASSLTAGERKTQYF
TRBV7-9,TRBJ1-6,CASRPKGQFNSPLHF
TRBV9,TRBJ2-1,CASSVDVSNEQFF
TRBV12-3/TRBV12-4,TRBJ1-5,CASSLAGVYSNQPQHF